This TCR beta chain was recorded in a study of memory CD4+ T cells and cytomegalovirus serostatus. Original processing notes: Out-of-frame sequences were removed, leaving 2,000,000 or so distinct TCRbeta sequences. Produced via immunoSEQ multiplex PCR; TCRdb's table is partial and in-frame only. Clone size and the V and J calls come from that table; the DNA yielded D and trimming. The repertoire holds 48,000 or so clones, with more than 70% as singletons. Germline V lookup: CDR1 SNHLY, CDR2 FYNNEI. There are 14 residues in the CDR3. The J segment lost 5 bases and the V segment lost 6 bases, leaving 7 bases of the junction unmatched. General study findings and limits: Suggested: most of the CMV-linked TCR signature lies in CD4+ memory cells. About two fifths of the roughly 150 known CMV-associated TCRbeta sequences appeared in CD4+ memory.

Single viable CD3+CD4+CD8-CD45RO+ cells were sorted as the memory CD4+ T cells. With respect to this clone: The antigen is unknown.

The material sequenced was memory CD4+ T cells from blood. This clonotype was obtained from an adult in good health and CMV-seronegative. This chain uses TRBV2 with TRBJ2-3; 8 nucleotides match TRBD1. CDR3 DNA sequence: TGTGCCAGCAGAGACGGACAGGGAGGAGATACGCAGTATTTT. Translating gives CASRDGQGGDTQYF.